The subject of this entry is one T cell receptor (beta chain). No antigen is known for it. Base qualities were left out, and no much larger clone turns up one base away. The data belong to a study of PD-1 blockade in classical Hodgkin lymphoma (dated by TCRdb to the early 2020s). Regarding the study in general: Nivolumab dosing was 3 mg/kg intravenously every 2 weeks, continuing until either disease progression or unacceptable toxicity. The study used TCR beta sequencing and CyTOF to define a peripheral blood immune signature of response to PD-1 blockade in classical Hodgkin lymphoma.

Genomic DNA was extracted with the Qiagen DNeasy kit from unsorted PBMCs and from negatively selected CD4+ and CD8+ fractions. TCR beta CDR3 regions were amplified by immunoSEQ multiplex PCR using primers annealing to V and J segments. A synthetic immune receptor repertoire was used to minimize amplification bias, and any residual bias was removed computationally once sequencing was done. The paper's data handling went like this. Custom Python scripts were used to quantify repertoire diversity as the Shannon entropy index. The unsorted, CD4+ and CD8+ repertoires were each analyzed separately, with the exception of combined analyses, where CD4+ and CD8+ sequences were merged in silico. A clone counted as expanded when the clone's frequency after treatment rose at least 2-fold relative to C1D1, and clones undetected at baseline were given a pseudocount of 0.5. Singleton clones were defined as clones with 0 or 1 copy at C1D1, and non-singleton clones were defined as clones with 2 or more copies. Clones expanded in unsorted samples were annotated as CD4+, CD8+ or unknown by matching protein sequences in sorted samples from the same patient. Wilcoxon tests on paired samples were used to test diversity changes from C1D1 to C4D1. Not all clones reach the TCRdb copy of this immuneACCESS table, which keeps in-frame sequences only. Checked studies attribute under half of the gap to unresolved V genes and leave the rest unexplained. Clonal size and the V and J genes are those of that table, whereas D and trimming came from the DNA. For this sample there are about 9,700 clones; roughly 80% appear just once. The top ten clones comprise 45% of the sample.

Reading the germline V gene gives CDR1 MGHRA and CDR2 YSYEKL. The CDR3 holds 15 amino acids from the cysteine to the phenylalanine. Just the 45-base CDR3 DNA is kept, in frame starting at base 1. V gives up 0 bases and J gives up 8 bases, and the segment between their germline ends measures 14 bases. General findings and caveats noted by the study authors: Lower diversity was seen in patients whose nivolumab began less than 1 year after ASCT, and these patients were left out of later analyses so that immune reconstitution would not confound the results. Baseline TCR diversity was reported to be lower in newly diagnosed patients than in healthy donors, and even lower in relapsed/refractory patients. Trial patients with a complete response had baseline diversity similar to that of newly diagnosed patients, while partial responders and progressors had significantly lower diversity. The study was limited to a single clinical trial cohort, and causes of repertoire differences, possibly disease activity or prior therapy, remained undefined. CD4+ but not CD8+ TCR diversity rose significantly by C4D1 (p=0.0027 vs p=0.16), most apparent in complete responders (p=0.02).

This specimen's time point label, per the study, means: cycle 4 day 1 (C4D1), after around six weeks of nivolumab. Relapse after autologous stem cell transplantation had occurred in all trial patients, and cohorts A, B and C were distinguished by prior brentuximab vedotin exposure. The trial cohort included 45 to 65 patients with relapsed/refractory classical Hodgkin lymphoma, and each patient had a best overall response of complete response, partial response or progressive disease. Trial patients were treated with single-agent nivolumab in the multi-cohort phase II CheckMate 205 trial. An independent review committee assessed best overall response by applying the 2007 International Working Group response criteria. Trial PBMCs were collected just before the start of nivolumab (C1D1) and during therapy at cycle 2 day 1 and cycle 4 day 1. Peripheral blood was collected in 8 mL Vacutainer Cell Preparation Tubes, from which PBMCs were isolated by centrifugation and then cryopreserved.

This sequence uses TRBV4-1 and TRBJ1-5; the D segment could be TRBD1, given 5 matching bases. The sequences come from peripheral blood mononuclear cells (PBMCs), collected before the fourth cycle of nivolumab. The TCR was taken from a human donor with classical Hodgkin lymphoma. CDR3 reads: CASSQDWGGIEPQHF. Here is the DNA: TGCGCCAGCAGCCAAGACTGGGGGGGTATTGAGCCCCAGCATTTT.